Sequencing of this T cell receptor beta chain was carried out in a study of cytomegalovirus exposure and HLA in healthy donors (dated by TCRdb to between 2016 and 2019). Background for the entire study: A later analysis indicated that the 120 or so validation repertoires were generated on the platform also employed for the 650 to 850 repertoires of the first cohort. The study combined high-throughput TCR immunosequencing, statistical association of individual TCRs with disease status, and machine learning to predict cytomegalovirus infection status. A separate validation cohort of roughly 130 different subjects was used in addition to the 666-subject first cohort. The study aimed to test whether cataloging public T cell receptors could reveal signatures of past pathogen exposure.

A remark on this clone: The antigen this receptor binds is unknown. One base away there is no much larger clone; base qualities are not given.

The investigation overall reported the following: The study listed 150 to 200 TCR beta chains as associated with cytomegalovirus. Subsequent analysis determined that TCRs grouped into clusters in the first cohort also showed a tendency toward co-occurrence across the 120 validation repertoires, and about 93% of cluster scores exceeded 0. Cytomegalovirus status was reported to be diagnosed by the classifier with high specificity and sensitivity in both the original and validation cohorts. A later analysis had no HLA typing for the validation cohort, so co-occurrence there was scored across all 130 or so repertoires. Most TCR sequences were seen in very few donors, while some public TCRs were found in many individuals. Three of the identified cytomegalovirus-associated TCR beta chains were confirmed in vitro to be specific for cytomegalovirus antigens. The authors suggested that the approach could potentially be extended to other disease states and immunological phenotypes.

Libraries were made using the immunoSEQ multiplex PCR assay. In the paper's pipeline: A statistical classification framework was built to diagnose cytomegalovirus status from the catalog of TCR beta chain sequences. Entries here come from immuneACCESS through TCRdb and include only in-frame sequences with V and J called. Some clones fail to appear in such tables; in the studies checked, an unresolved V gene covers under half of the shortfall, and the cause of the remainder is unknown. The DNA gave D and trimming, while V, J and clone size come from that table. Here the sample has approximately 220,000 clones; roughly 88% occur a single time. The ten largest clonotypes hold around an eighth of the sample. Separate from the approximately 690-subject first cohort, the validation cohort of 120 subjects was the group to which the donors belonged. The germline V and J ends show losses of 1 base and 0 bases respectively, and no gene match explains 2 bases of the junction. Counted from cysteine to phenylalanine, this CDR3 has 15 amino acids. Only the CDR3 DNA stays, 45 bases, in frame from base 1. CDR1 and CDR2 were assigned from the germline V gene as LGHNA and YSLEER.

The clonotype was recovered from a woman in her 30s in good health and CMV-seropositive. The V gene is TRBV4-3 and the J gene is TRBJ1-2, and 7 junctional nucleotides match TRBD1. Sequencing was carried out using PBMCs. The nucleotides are TGCGCCAGCAGCCAAGGGACAGGCACTAACTATGGCTACACCTTC. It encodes CASSQGTGTNYGYTF.